This T cell receptor (beta chain) appears in the sequencing data of a study of cytomegalovirus exposure and HLA in healthy donors. Overall study: Tens of millions of unique TCRs, all from HLA-typed donors, were included in an early release of the data.

PCR primers comprised 60 Vbeta and 13 Jbeta primers. The method was immunoSEQ multiplex PCR; TCRdb's version includes in-frame clones alone and lacks a portion of them. The repertoire holds around 130,000 clones, with over 8.5% as singletons. The study's findings and limits: Across donors, presence/absence analyses took sequencing depth to be roughly uniform. Rare TCR sequences predominated, though certain public TCRs were found in many donors. A later analysis found TCR association rates differed by HLA locus, highest for DRB1 and lowest for HLA-C.

To note about this clone: As yet, its antigen is unknown.

This receptor was identified in a woman between 40 and 55 years old in good health and CMV-seropositive. Sequenced input: PBMCs.

The CDR3 DNA follows: TGTGCCAGCACGGGACAGGCAGACGGCTACACCTTC. As protein: CASTGQADGYTF. The chain joins TRBV7-9 to TRBJ1-2; 8 bases align to TRBD1. Trimming took 7 bases from V and 8 from J; bases not matched to a gene: 6. This CDR3 is 12 amino acids long. Germline CDR1 SEHNR, CDR2 FQNEAQ (reference sequence).